The clone carrying this T cell receptor beta chain has only a few counts. The sample is drawn from a study of T cells in Graves' hyperthyroidism and ophthalmopathy. Patients aged 18 to 65 had newly diagnosed hyperthyroidism lasting under 2 months. PBMCs were derived from 7.5 to 10 ml fresh peripheral blood. RNA transcripts gave rise to amplified TCR beta CDR3 regions. The HTBI primer set drove a first-round RT-PCR of the TCR CDR3. Each CDR3 protein is one row after TCRdb ran MiXCR on the multiplex PCR reads. Of hundreds of thousands of distinct CDR3 sequences listed, about 15% are singletons. Germline V gene lookup returns CDR1 MNHEY and CDR2 SMNVEV (reference sequence). The CDR3 covers 15 residues. Trimming removed 6 bases at V and 1 base at J, with 13 bases between.

This rearrangement joins TRBV27 to TRBJ1-5, with D possibly being TRBD1 (5 bases). The sample consisted of blood. The source of this sequence is a woman between 18 and 29 years old with Graves' hyperthyroidism. The CDR3 bases are TGTGCCAGCAGCGACGGGACTTCGAGCAATCAGCCCCAGCATTTT. Translation gives CASSDGTSSNQPQHF.